Listed below are T cell receptor beta chains from one sample, sequenced in a study of cytomegalovirus exposure and HLA in healthy donors. Assay used: immunoSEQ multiplex PCR; TCRdb lists only in-frame clones, some missing. The sample includes about 130,000 clones, 70% to 85% of them seen just once. The sequenced sample was PBMCs. These receptors were obtained from a boy aged 5 to 17 in good health and CMV-seronegative. The CDR3 runs from the conserved cysteine through the conserved F or W. The D gene is left open where the match is weak. A row's size may be missing; if present it is once, few, many or a size class.

j_call | d_call | clone_size | v_call | cdr3_nt | cdr3_aa
TRBJ1-5 | TRBD1 | . | TRBV6-6 | TGTGCCAGCAGCCTGATGGGGACAGACAATCAGCCCCAGCATTTT | CASSLMGTDNQPQHF
TRBJ2-5 | TRBD2 | . | TRBV7-9 | TGTGCCAGCAGCTTTACTAGCGGGACGGGGGCTGCGGAGACCCAGTACTTC | CASSFTSGTGAAETQYF
TRBJ2-3 | . | . | TRBV5-1 | TGCGCCAGCGCCCTCGAGGATACGCAGTATTTT | CASALEDTQYF
TRBJ2-3 | TRBD2 | . | TRBV30 | TGTGCCTGGAGTGGAGGGCCTAGCGGGTATTTT | CAWSGGPSGYF
TRBJ1-5 | . | few | TRBV15 | TGTGCCACCAGCAGAGCGAATCAGCCCCAGCATTTT | CATSRANQPQHF
TRBJ2-7 | . | . | TRBV25-1 | TGTGCCAGCAGAGGGACTGGGAACTCCTACGAGCAGTACTTC | CASRGTGNSYEQYF
TRBJ1-2 | TRBD1 | once | TRBV30 | TGTGCCTGGAGTAGCCAGGGGGCGGATGGCTACACCTTC | CAWSSQGADGYTF
TRBJ2-5 | TRBD2 | . | TRBV27 | TGTGCCAGCAGTTTTTGGGGGGGGGAGACCCAGTACTTC | CASSFWGGETQYF
TRBJ2-2 | . | few | TRBV30 | TGTGCCAGGGGCCAGGTTGGCGGGGAGCTGTTTTTT | CARGQVGGELFF
TRBJ2-3 | . | . | TRBV6-4 | TGTGCCAGCAGTGCCACTAGCACAGATACGCAGTATTTT | CASSATSTDTQYF
TRBJ2-3 | . | . | TRBV4-2 | TGTGCCAGCAGCCAACGGCGGTCGGGGACAGATACGCAGTATTTT | CASSQRRSGTDTQYF
TRBJ2-2 | . | . | TRBV4-1 | TGCGCCAGCAGCCCAGCCTCAGGGACCGGGGAGCTGTTTTTT | CASSPASGTGELFF
TRBJ1-2 | . | . | TRBV19 | TGTGCCAGTACTCTCTATCGCGAGCTCGGCTACACCTTC | CASTLYRELGYTF
TRBJ2-3 | . | . | TRBV4-3 | TGCGCCAGCAGCCAACGTCCCGAGGGCGATACGCAGTATTTT | CASSQRPEGDTQYF
TRBJ1-3 | . | once | TRBV7-9 | TGTGCCATCCACTATGCTGGAAACACCATATATTTT | CAIHYAGNTIYF
TRBJ2-1 | TRBD2 | . | TRBV5-4 | TGTGCCAGCAGCTTAACGACTAGCGGCTCCTACAATGAGCAGTTCTTC | CASSLTTSGSYNEQFF
TRBJ1-2 | TRBD1 | . | TRBV9 | TGTGCCAGCAGCATTGGAATCGGGACAGCCTATGGCTACACCTTC | CASSIGIGTAYGYTF
TRBJ2-7 | TRBD1 | . | TRBV5-6 | TGTGCCAGCAGCCTGGGACAGCCTTCGTACGAGCAGTACTTC | CASSLGQPSYEQYF
TRBJ2-1 | . | . | TRBV19 | TGTGCCAGTAGTCCTATAGGGGTATACTACAATGAGCAGTTCTTC | CASSPIGVYYNEQFF
TRBJ2-5 | . | few | TRBV5-4 | TGTGCCAGCAGCTTAGGGGGAGAGGAGACCCAGTACTTC | CASSLGGEETQYF
TRBJ1-5 | . | . | TRBV27 | TGTGCCAGCAGTCCCCTCGGGGGAAGCAATCAGCCCCAGCATTTT | CASSPLGGSNQPQHF
TRBJ2-1 | . | . | TRBV7-9 | TGTGCCAGCAGCTCACGGTTATACAATGAGCAGTTCTTC | CASSSRLYNEQFF
TRBJ1-1 | . | . | TRBV7-8 | TGTGCCAGCAGCTTCTCGGAGGGAAACACTGAAGCTTTCTTT | CASSFSEGNTEAFF
TRBJ2-1 | TRBD2 | . | TRBV6-5 | TGTGCCAGCACCCGGGCTAGCGGGACTCCTGAGCAGTTCTTC | CASTRASGTPEQFF
TRBJ1-2 | . | . | TRBV5-1 | TGCGCCAGCTCCAGGACAGACACAAACTATGGCTACACCTTC | CASSRTDTNYGYTF
TRBJ2-5 | TRBD1 | . | TRBV2 | TGTGCCAGCAAGACAGGGGGGCAGACCCAGTACTTC | CASKTGGQTQYF
TRBJ2-1 | TRBD2 | . | TRBV7-3 | TGTGCCAGCAGCAGGACTAGCCAGAGGATTCCGGCTGAGCAGTTCTTC | CASSRTSQRIPAEQFF
TRBJ2-7 | TRBD2 | . | TRBV4-1 | TGCGCCAGCAGCCCCCTGCGGGGAGGGGAGTCCTACGAGCAGTACTTC | CASSPLRGGESYEQYF
TRBJ1-3 | . | . | TRBV19 | TGTGCCAGTAGTATTCGAGAGGGTAATGGAAACACCATATATTTT | CASSIREGNGNTIYF
TRBJ2-1 | TRBD2 | . | TRBV27 | TGTGCCAGCAGTTACGTAGCGGGAAGGAGCTCCTACAATGAGCAGTTCTTC | CASSYVAGRSSYNEQFF
TRBJ2-7 | TRBD2 | once | TRBV7-6 | TGTGCCAGCAGCTTAACAGCGGGAGGGACCTACGAGCAGTACTTC | CASSLTAGGTYEQYF
TRBJ2-5 | TRBD2 | . | TRBV10-3 | TGTGCCATCAGTTGGACTAGCGGAGGGCAAGAGACCCAGTACTTC | CAISWTSGGQETQYF
TRBJ2-1 | TRBD2 | once | TRBV30 | TGTGCCTGGAGTGCAGACAGTACAAGCGGGGTGATTTACAATGAGCAGTTCTTC | CAWSADSTSGVIYNEQFF
TRBJ1-5 | . | . | TRBV23-1 | TGCGCCAGCAGTCACAGTAATCAGCCCCAGCATTTT | CASSHSNQPQHF
TRBJ2-1 | TRBD2 | . | TRBV7-9 | TGTGCCAGCAGCTCGGAGCGGGAGTCCTACAATGAGCAGTTCTTC | CASSSERESYNEQFF
TRBJ1-1 | . | . | TRBV10-3 | TGTGCCATCAGTGATTACCCCCAGGGGCCGAACACTGAAGCTTTCTTT | CAISDYPQGPNTEAFF
TRBJ1-1 | . | . | TRBV4-1 | TGCGCCAGCAGCCCCTTCGGAGCGGGAACTGAAGCTTTCTTT | CASSPFGAGTEAFF
TRBJ2-7 | . | . | TRBV4-2 | TGTGCCAGCAGCCCCTCGAACAGGGAAGGATACGAGCAGTACTTC | CASSPSNREGYEQYF
TRBJ2-7 | TRBD1 | . | TRBV6-6 | TGTGCCAGCAGTTCTGCCGGGACAGCATCCTACGAGCAGTACTTC | CASSSAGTASYEQYF
TRBJ2-7 | . | few | TRBV18 | TGTGCCAGCTCACCAACCGGGACAAAAGGCAGCGAGCAGTACTTC | CASSPTGTKGSEQYF
TRBJ2-1 | . | few | TRBV7-3 | TGTGCCAGCGCCCCGGCAGGGGACACCTACAATGAGCAGTTCTTC | CASAPAGDTYNEQFF
TRBJ1-1 | TRBD1 | . | TRBV29-1 | TGCAGCGGAGGACAGGGTAGGACTGAAGCTTTCTTT | CSGGQGRTEAFF
TRBJ1-1 | TRBD1 | . | TRBV7-9 | TGTGCCAGCAGCTTAAGGGGGACAGGGAACACTGAAGCTTTCTTT | CASSLRGTGNTEAFF
TRBJ2-7 | . | . | TRBV19 | TGTGCCAGTAGTATGGCAGGGCCCTACGAGCAGTACTTC | CASSMAGPYEQYF
TRBJ1-2 | TRBD1 | . | TRBV6-1 | TGTGCCAGCTTACGCGGACAGGGTCATGGCTACACCTTC | CASLRGQGHGYTF
TRBJ2-7 | . | . | TRBV15 | TGTGCCACCAGCAGAGCGGGACTCCTAAACGAGCAGTACTTC | CATSRAGLLNEQYF
TRBJ2-2 | . | . | TRBV7-3 | TGTGCCAGCAGCCCCATAGACGGGGAGCTGTTTTTT | CASSPIDGELFF
TRBJ2-1 | . | . | TRBV4-1 | TGCGCCAGCAGCCAAGGGTGGGCAGGGACCTACAATGAGCAGTTCTTC | CASSQGWAGTYNEQFF
TRBJ2-7 | TRBD2 | . | TRBV4-1 | TGCGCCAGCAGCCAAGATCGGGGACTAGCGGGTGAGCAGTACTTC | CASSQDRGLAGEQYF
TRBJ1-2 | . | . | TRBV7-8 | TGTGCCAGCAGCTTATCTATTAACTATGGCTACACCTTC | CASSLSINYGYTF
TRBJ2-1 | . | . | TRBV27 | TGTGTCAGCAGTTTACATAACAAGAAGAATGAGCAGTTCTTC | CVSSLHNKKNEQFF
TRBJ1-2 | . | . | TRBV4-2 | TGTGCCAGCAGCCGGGGATCGGAGGACTATGGCTACACCTTC | CASSRGSEDYGYTF
TRBJ2-1 | TRBD2 | . | TRBV25-1 | TGTGCCAGCACCGAAGGGACTAGCGGGATCTATGAGCAGTTCTTC | CASTEGTSGIYEQFF